Here is one T cell receptor (beta chain) with its context. As handled by the study authors: Reference gene primer amplification gave nucleated cell count estimates. TCRdb keeps only in-frame clones here, not all; method: immunoSEQ multiplex PCR. The V and J calls and clone size were taken over from that table, and D and trimming were inferred from the DNA. The sample records about 130,000 clones, 75% to 90% being singletons. This entry is derived from a study of blood T cell repertoires in COVID-19. Study background: PBMCs, B-cell-depleted T cells, or T cells provided the cDNA or gDNA that made up the material.

Per germline, CDR1 MDHEN and CDR2 SYDVKM. CDR3 length equals 15 residues. J gave up 4 bases and V 3 bases, and 3 bases lay outside the gene matches. Sequencing used peripheral blood. The V and J genes are TRBV28 and TRBJ1-4, with 9 nucleotides matching TRBD1. The clonotype comes from a man in his fifties with active or convalescent COVID-19. This CDR3 reads CASSFRDRVNEKLFF. The CDR3 DNA reads TGTGCCAGCAGTTTTAGGGACAGGGTTAATGAAAAACTGTTTTTT.